The text below deals with one T cell receptor beta chain. It lacks a known antigen. No base-level quality is on record; no much larger clone is a single base apart. A distance of 9 bases separates the germline ends of V and J, which lose 8 bases and 5 bases respectively. Spanning cysteine to phenylalanine, the CDR3 consists of 12 amino acids. The read is trimmed to its CDR3 DNA, 36 bases read in frame from base 1. CDR1 MDHEN and CDR2 SYDVKM are derived from the germline V gene. The data derive from a study of immune characteristics of hereditary and idiopathic chronic pancreatitis. As for the study more broadly: Local immune cells and TCRbeta repertoires in the pancreas were profiled in this study for hereditary and idiopathic chronic pancreatitis, with control organ donor pancreases used for comparison. In total, roughly five control pancreases, fewer than 10 hereditary chronic pancreatitis pancreases and roughly six idiopathic chronic pancreatitis pancreases underwent TCRbeta sequencing. The gDNA-based approach was selected because minimal in vitro experimental manipulation of pancreas-infiltrating T cells was involved.

Chronic pancreatitis pancreas tissue came from patients undergoing total pancreatectomy with islet autotransplantation (TPIAT). None of the chronic pancreatitis patients included in the study had a known history of diabetes. Genomic DNA was extracted directly from bulk pancreas tissue, without T cell sorting, for TCRbeta sequencing. Idiopathic chronic pancreatitis patients had no particular identified cause of disease. At two US centers, pancreas tissues from patients and organ donors were collected on a consecutive basis. What the study reported, not specific to this receptor: Chronic pancreatitis caused by alcohol use was not included in the study. Among about a dozen chronic pancreatitis patients, the number of productive TCR rearrangements showed a positive correlation with disease severity scores. Both chronic pancreatitis groups showed significantly increased TCRbeta repertoire diversity and reduced clonality versus controls. Differences in Vbeta-Jbeta gene family usage, including TRBV10, TRBV19, TRBV23 and TRBV5, were found between hereditary and idiopathic chronic pancreatitis. Because patient tissue could only be obtained at the time of TPIAT, differences in disease duration may have influenced the immune findings.

Library preparation employed the immunoSEQ multiplex PCR assay. From pancreatic genomic DNA, the TCRbeta CDR3 region along with adjacent sequences was amplified and then sequenced. Per the original workflow: Repertoire diversity was measured as a mean normalized Shannon-Wiener index, alongside productive clonality and productive rearrangement counts. Control and chronic pancreatitis repertoire metrics were compared with the nonparametric Mann-Whitney U test. Shared clonotypes were defined as CDR3beta sequences with identical amino acid composition and length across subjects. Sourced from immuneACCESS, this table was stored by TCRdb with only in-frame sequences that have V and J called. A share of the clones is absent; for the studies checked, an unresolved V gene accounts for under half, and the remainder has no known explanation. The V and J calls and the clone size are those of that table, but D and trimming were determined from the DNA. This sample lists 8,500 to 9,500 clones; about four fifths were detected once. The ten largest clones take up 14% of the sample.

Source material: pancreas tissue with idiopathic chronic pancreatitis. The cell subset or site label of this sample denotes: chronic pancreatitis without an identified cause. The origin of this receptor is a human donor with chronic pancreatitis. The rearrangement joined TRBV28 to TRBJ2-2; no D gene can be assigned with confidence. Read as DNA, the sequence is TGTGCCAGCCGGTCGGGTACCGGGGAGCTGTTTTTT. Translation gives CASRSGTGELFF. The CDR3, completed at both ends by the reference TRBV28 and TRBJ2-2 genes, gives the full variable domain DVKVTQSSRYLVKRTGEKVFLECVQDMDHENMFWYRQDPGLGLRLIYFSYDVKMKEKGDIPEGYSVSREKKERFSLILESASTNQTSMYLCASRSGTGELFFGEGSRLTVL.